A single sample gave rise to the 16 T cell receptor beta chains below, sequenced in a study of blood T cell repertoires in COVID-19. Data came from immunoSEQ multiplex PCR; TCRdb stores just in-frame clones and leaves some out. The sample consists of fewer than 350,000 clones, about 89% of them appearing once. The sample comprised PBMCs or T cells enriched from blood (not recorded which). Every receptor here comes from a woman in her thirties or forties who had recovered from COVID-19.

The chain carries TRBV30 and TRBJ2-1; TRBD2 matches at 7 bases. Germline-derived CDR1 and CDR2 are GTSNPN and SVGIG (reference sequence). The length of the CDR3 is 14 residues. J was trimmed by 9 bases and V by 0 bases; bases with no gene match: 8. CDR3 nucleotides: TGTGCCTGGAGTGTAGGGGAGGGTAGAGGTGAGCAGTTCTTC. It codes for CAWSVGEGRGEQFF.

The rearrangement joins TRBV14 to TRBJ2-5, with D possibly being TRBD2 (5 bases). V dropped 4 bases and J dropped 6 bases, with 9 bases sitting between them. The CDR3 runs to 12 residues. CDR1 is SGHDN, CDR2 FVKESK, per germline. CDR3 nucleotide sequence: TGTGCCAGCAGCCCCCCCGGGAAGACCCAGTACTTC. It translates to CASSPPGKTQYF.

V usage is TRBV7-9 and J usage is TRBJ1-5; D ambiguous. Trimming took 5 bases from V and 2 from J, leaving 16 bases between them. There are 16 residues in the CDR3. Looked up from germline, CDR1 is SEHNR and CDR2 is FQNEAQ (reference sequence). CDR3 DNA sequence: TGTGCCAGCAGCACCTGGGAGGGCGGGGGCAATCAGCCCCAGCATTTT. This translates into CASSTWEGGGNQPQHF.

The gene calls are TRBV5-4 and TRBJ2-1; D may be TRBD1 (6 bases). CDR1 and CDR2 from the germline V gene are SGHNT and YYREEE (reference sequence). V lost 1 base and J lost 7, with 6 bases in between. The CDR3 consists of 12 residues. CDR3 residues: CASSLTGNEQFF. CDR3 sequence (DNA): TGTGCCAGCAGCTTGACAGGGAATGAGCAGTTCTTC.

The chain employs TRBV28 and TRBJ2-3; 7 bases line up with TRBD2. V lost 6 bases to trimming and J lost 4 bases; unmatched junction nucleotides: 7. The CDR3 runs 14 residues. The germline CDR1 and CDR2 sequences are MDHEN and SYDVKM. The CDR3 nucleotides read TGTGCCAGCAGCCAACCGGGGGGTGCAGATACGCAGTATTTT. This codes for CASSQPGGADTQYF.

V usage is TRBV30 and J usage is TRBJ1-4, with 7 bases matching TRBD1. Trimming at V came to 3 bases and at J to 7 bases, leaving 14 bases not matched to a gene. Germline CDR1 and CDR2: GTSNPN and SVGIG (reference sequence). CDR3 length: 16 residues. This chain's CDR3 is CAWSRNLGGGIEKLFF. The CDR3 bases are TGTGCCTGGAGCCGAAACTTAGGGGGCGGAATTGAAAAACTGTTTTTT.

This clone came up once. The chain carries TRBV2 and TRBJ1-3; D ambiguous. Between the trimmed V and J ends, which lost 7 bases and 8 bases, there was a span of 18 bases. Germline values: CDR1 SNHLY, CDR2 FYNNEI. The CDR3 has 14 residues. The CDR3: CASKMDFLIDTIYF. CDR3 DNA: TGTGCCAGCAAGATGGACTTCCTTATAGACACCATATATTTT.

The CDR3 loop is CASSLNLAEPYEQYF. The CDR3 DNA reads as TGTGCCAGCAGCTTGAATCTAGCGGAACCCTACGAGCAGTACTTC. The chain combines TRBV11-2 with TRBJ2-7; 7 nucleotides align to TRBD2. The V segment lost 3 bases and the J segment 2 bases; nucleotides outside the gene matches: 7. CDR1 and CDR2 (germline): SGHAT, FQNNGV. CDR3 length: 15 amino acids.

The chain links TRBV7-2 to TRBJ2-7, with a tentative D call TRBD1 (6 bases). The CDR3 runs 17 residues. The germline gives CDR1 SGHTA, CDR2 FQGNSA. Deletions cut 1 base from V and 4 bases from J, with 20 bases between. CDR3 loop: CASSLVARDISSYEQYF. In nucleotides, the CDR3 is TGTGCCAGCAGCTTAGTGGCCCGGGACATAAGTTCGTACGAGCAGTACTTC. The full variable domain, rest sourced from reference TRBV7-2 and TRBJ2-7, is GAGVSQSPSNKVTEKGKDVELRCDPISGHTALYWYRQSLGQGLEFLIYFQGNSAPDKSGLPSDRFSAERTGGSVSTLTIQRTQQEDSAVYLCASSLVARDISSYEQYFGPGTRLTVT.

The chain uses TRBV18 and TRBJ1-3; D ambiguous. Germline loops: CDR1 KGHSH, CDR2 LQKENI. There are 16 residues in the CDR3. V dropped 2 bases and J dropped 0 bases, with 11 bases sitting between them. CDR3 in amino acids: CASSPGSGSSGNTIYF. The CDR3 bases are TGTGCCAGCTCACCAGGTTCGGGGAGCTCTGGAAACACCATATATTTT.

The genes are TRBV10-3 and TRBJ2-1; D might be TRBD2 (7 bases). In germline, CDR1 is ENHRY, CDR2 SYGVKD. The CDR3 is 16 amino acids. The V gene lost 3 bases and the J gene lost 2 bases, with 14 bases spanning the gap. The CDR3 protein is CAISERGGSTYNEQFF. CDR3 in DNA: TGTGCCATCAGTGAAAGGGGGGGATCCACCTACAATGAGCAGTTCTTC.

The chain combines TRBV7-9 with TRBJ1-1; 9 nucleotides agree with TRBD1. The germline CDR1 and CDR2 sequences are SEHNR and FQNEAQ (reference sequence). CDR3 length equals 15 residues. J was trimmed by 5 bases and V by 3 bases; bases with no gene match: 7. The CDR3 region has the DNA TGTGCCAGCAGCTTCTACGGGACAGGGAATACTGAAGCTTTCTTT. Translated, it gives CASSFYGTGNTEAFF.

The J gene is TRBJ1-1, the V gene TRBV7-2, with unresolved D. V lost 4 bases and J 3 bases, leaving 9 bases between the germline ends. Germline values: CDR1 SGHTA, CDR2 FQGNSA. The CDR3 has 13 amino acids. This chain's CDR3 is CASSYFRDTEAFF. The CDR3 DNA reads TGTGCCAGCAGCTACTTCCGGGACACTGAAGCTTTCTTT. The variable domain in full, completed from reference TRBV7-2 and TRBJ1-1, reads GAGVSQSPSNKVTEKGKDVELRCDPISGHTALYWYRQSLGQGLEFLIYFQGNSAPDKSGLPSDRFSAERTGGSVSTLTIQRTQQEDSAVYLCASSYFRDTEAFFGQGTRLTVV.

The chain is built from TRBV9 and TRBJ1-2; 10 bases agree with TRBD1. This CDR3 spans 15 amino acids. Looked up from germline, CDR1 is SGDLS and CDR2 is YYNGEE. The trim removed 3 bases at V and 4 bases at J, leaving 6 bases unmatched. CDR3 loop: CASSDWDRGVYGYTF. The DNA of the CDR3 is TGTGCCAGCAGCGACTGGGACAGGGGTGTCTATGGCTACACCTTC.

This chain connects TRBV7-9 to TRBJ1-1; 7 bases match TRBD1. This CDR3 has 15 residues. Trimming cost V 7 bases and J 10 bases; bases outside gene matches: 18. Per the germline V gene, CDR1 is SEHNR and CDR2 is FQNEAQ (reference sequence). The DNA of the CDR3 is TGTGCCAGCAACCCTCTAGGGGGCCTTCAGGATGGAGCTTTCTTT. Protein product: CASNPLGGLQDGAFF.

The rearrangement uses TRBV7-9 and TRBJ2-2, with D unresolved. CDR3 length: 12 residues. From germline, CDR1 is SEHNR and CDR2 FQNEAQ (reference sequence). V lost 3 bases to trimming and J lost 7 bases, with 6 bases between them. The CDR3 bases are TGTGCCAGCAGCTTTAATAACGGGGAGCTGTTTTTT. Its protein product is CASSFNNGELFF.